This T cell receptor beta chain emerged from a study of blood T cell repertoires in COVID-19. Study as a whole: Both acute and convalescent COVID-19 samples were obtained from the United States, Italy and Spain. T cells, B-cell-depleted T cells, or PBMCs provided the cDNA or gDNA that served as material.

The repertoire was sequenced with immunoSEQ multiplex PCR; TCRdb's copy has only in-frame clones and lacks some. The sample includes roughly 430,000 clones, over 75% of them seen just once. The J segment lost 4 bases and the V segment lost 3 bases, leaving 1 base of the junction unmatched. The CDR3 is made up of 14 amino acids. The germline V gene encodes CDR1 SGHRS and CDR2 YFSETQ. This sequence joins TRBV5-1 and TRBJ1-4; TRBD1 aligns across 9 bases. The sequenced material came from PBMCs or T cells enriched from blood (not recorded which). The sequence came from a woman in her forties with acute COVID-19. The CDR3 here is CASSSGQGNEKLFF. The CDR3 DNA follows: TGCGCCAGCAGCTCGGGACAGGGTAATGAAAAACTGTTTTTT.